Reported below is one T cell receptor (beta chain). This specimen comes from a study of blood T cell repertoires in COVID-19. Study summary: The cDNA or gDNA used as material had been derived from T cells, B-cell-depleted T cells, or PBMCs.

The V gene's germline CDR1 is SGHVS and CDR2 FNYEAQ. This CDR3 is 16 amino acids long. Trimming removed 5 bases from V and 1 base from J; junction bases left unmatched: 9. In the authors' workflow: Reference gene primer amplification gave nucleated cell count estimates. Sequencing used immunoSEQ multiplex PCR; TCRdb keeps in-frame clones, though not all of them. Clonal size and the V and J genes are those of that table, whereas D and trimming came from the DNA. The sample has about 100,000 clones, approximately 85% seen once. V and J are TRBV7-6 and TRBJ2-5, with 8 positions matching TRBD2. Material for sequencing was peripheral blood. The receptor was derived from a woman aged 80 or over with active or convalescent COVID-19. In nucleotides, the CDR3 is TGTGCCAGCAGCGCGGGACTAGGGTACAGCCAAGAGACCCAGTACTTC. Translating it yields CASSAGLGYSQETQYF.